This T cell receptor beta chain stems from a study of cytomegalovirus exposure and HLA in healthy donors (dated by TCRdb to 2016 to 2017). Concerning the study at large: An earlier analysis of several hundred of the donors reported under 300 Gb of sequence data and 95 million to 120 million unique TCR beta sequences obtained from around 180 million T cells. Among the roughly 400 genotyped donors, around 81% belonged to the genetic ancestry cluster associated with self-reported Caucasian donors. An earlier analysis of 587 of the donors used high-throughput TCR beta sequencing to judge whether each TCR beta V gene segment behaved as functional or pseudogenic. A separate validation cohort of roughly 130 different subjects was used in addition to the roughly 700-subject first cohort. The study profiled the T cell repertoires of about 720 subjects by immunosequencing and related them to cytomegalovirus serostatus. All discovery cohort repertoires had been generated using a single sequencing platform. To predict cytomegalovirus infection status, the study brought together high-throughput TCR immunosequencing, statistical association of individual TCRs with disease status, and machine learning. Typing coverage differed by locus: A, B, C, DRB1 and DQB1 were typed in roughly 620-640 donors, DQA1 in about 560, DPA1 in 600 to 610, and DPB1 in approximately 450. HLA typing included class I and class II loci at four-digit resolution. To study patterns of TCR occurrence, a later analysis re-analyzed previously published TCR beta repertoires from 700 or so donors and added high-resolution HLA genotyping. Roughly 320 gigabases of sequencing data and around 85 million unique TCR sequences made up an early release that covered several hundred HLA-typed donors. The aim of the study was to test whether cataloging public T cell receptors could identify signatures of past pathogen exposure. Donor age, sex, ethnicity and CMV serostatus were collected together with the repertoire data. A later genetic analysis used genome-wide SNP genotypes for about 60% of the roughly 700 donors, treating that subset as a discovery cohort. Four to six DR-DQ haplotypes were handled as single units for association and clustering, since linkage in the cohort was strong. Rather than drawing on any new phenotypic data, the later analysis identified candidate immune exposures from TCR beta sequences and the way those sequences occurred across donors. Among around 400 genotyped donors of the cohort, an average of around 250,000 unique TCR beta nucleotide sequences was sequenced per donor, of which roughly 17% were non-productive. Overall study outcomes, separate from this receptor: In a later analysis, HLA-associated TCR beta chains were found to be more clonally expanded and to have lower generation probabilities than equally common non-associated chains. The authors suggested that the approach could potentially be generalized to other disease states and immunological phenotypes. The 87-base-pair reads could not distinguish some IMGT-functional V segments, including TRBV6-2 and TRBV6-3, so those segments were excluded. The study listed 164 TCR beta chains as associated with cytomegalovirus. Most TCR sequences were observed very rarely across donors, whereas some public TCRs were present in many individuals. A cluster of highly shared sequence variants was judged likely to represent a technical artifact of the sequencing pipeline. A further reported finding was that TCR beta sequences accurately predicted the HLA-A and HLA-B alleles for most subjects in the first cohort. The classifier was reported to diagnose cytomegalovirus status with high specificity and sensitivity in both the original and validation cohorts. A later analysis found that most CMV-associated TCR beta chains appeared HLA-restricted, with HLA associations seemingly driven largely by CMV exposure. Around 16 rarely observed V segments, including chromosome 9 orphons, were excluded from the earlier analysis of several hundred of the donors because counts were too low. According to a later analysis, TCR association rates differed among HLA loci, with DRB1 alleles showing the most associated TCRs and HLA-C alleles showing the fewest. Linkage disequilibrium might explain the correlated functional status among segregating V segments, but an unknown experimental factor could not be ruled out. In this cohort, only TCR beta chains were sequenced, and detectable features were limited by the absence of alpha or paired-chain data. Immune exposure information for the cohort was limited to CMV serostatus. Strong co-occurrence of HLA alleles, especially DR and DQ, made assigning TCR associations to individual alleles difficult. V-gene and J-gene trimming of TCR beta chains was associated with a missense DCLRE1C variant in a later genetic analysis, and the association was replicated in an independent cohort. HLA typing was unavailable for some donors at each locus, so association tests used only the typed subset. Three of the identified cytomegalovirus-associated TCR beta chains were confirmed in vitro to be specific for cytomegalovirus antigens. According to a later genetic analysis, donors in an Asian-associated ancestry cluster had fewer N-insertions in productive TCRs than the approximately 630-donor mean. A later analysis reported that several top co-occurrence clusters appeared linked to parvovirus B19, influenza, CMV and Epstein-Barr virus. An earlier analysis of 587 of the donors showed that most TCR beta V segments appeared in productive rearrangements either about 87% or about 30% of the time, which broadly matched IMGT annotations. A later analysis associated approximately 17,000 TCR beta sequences with specific HLA alleles at a false discovery rate of 0.05. Roughly uniform sequencing depth across donors was assumed in presence/absence analyses, although this assumption may not hold.

The protocol used for the library was the immunoSEQ multiplex PCR assay. A mixture of 60 forward primers for TCR Vbeta segments and 13 reverse primers for TCR Jbeta segments was used in the multiplex PCR. Amplification of the CDR3 region of rearranged TCR beta genes was performed with a multiplex PCR assay on genomic DNA. The Illumina HiSeq System was used to sequence the amplified TCR beta libraries as 87-base-pair reads. Processing in the source paper ran as follows. A later analysis tallied roughly 78 million unique TCR beta chains across the 650 to 750 repertoires, and around 9.9 million of those chains were shared by two or more donors. Raw reads were error-corrected and collapsed into unique sequences by a nearest-neighbor algorithm in which closely related sequences were merged to remove PCR and sequencing errors. CDR3 sequences were aligned to IMGT reference sequences to assign V, D and J gene segments. Each retained sequence needed at least a six-nucleotide match to both a V gene segment and a J gene segment. Rearrangements were classified as productive when the CDR3 lacked stop codons and remained in frame with V and J, and all other rearrangements were classified as non-productive. CDR3 was defined according to IMGT convention as the region running from the second conserved V-encoded cysteine to the conserved J-encoded phenylalanine. Sequences without an unambiguous match to a single V gene segment were excluded from the earlier analysis of over 500 of the donors. In an earlier analysis of several hundred of the donors, V segments were called functional above 56.7% productive rearrangements and were called segregating when the between-donor standard deviation exceeded 5%. To diagnose cytomegalovirus status from the catalog of TCR beta chain sequences, a statistical classification framework was built. In a later analysis, V and J genes were assigned by comparing TCR nucleotide sequences against IMGT/GENE-DB human TR gene sequences. Using the TCRdist pipeline, a later analysis assigned CDR3 sequences along with most-parsimonious VDJ recombination scenarios. In a later analysis, each TCR beta chain was defined by its CDR3 amino acid sequence together with its V-gene family, and reads lacking a unique V-gene family were excluded. As a way to deal with suspected cross-contamination and a sequencing artifact, a later analysis dropped under 600 nucleotide sequences that were highly shared and had low generation probability. For each public chain, a later analysis derived a clonal expansion index from normalized ranks of inferred template counts within each repertoire. A later analysis computed generation probabilities with a VDJ recombination model fitted to out-of-frame rearrangements, and checked the results against IGoR. A later analysis scored TCR-TCR, TCR-HLA and TCR-CMV co-occurrence with hypergeometric tests, applying a repertoire-size bias correction to TCR pairs. A later analysis estimated false discovery rates by permuting HLA or CMV assignments 20 times. In a later analysis, co-occurring TCRs were grouped with DBSCAN, and TCRdist sequence similarity was added when clustering was performed within HLA-allele-positive subsets. Repertoires with fewer than 30,000 or more than 120,000 public chains were left out of co-occurrence clustering, as were several repertoires with anomalous nucleotide sharing. Imported from immuneACCESS, the table was reduced by TCRdb to in-frame sequences with V and J called. These copies leave out some clones; in studies compared against another copy, an unresolved V gene accounts for under half, and the cause of the remainder is not known. V and J calls and clone size are those listed in that table; D and trimming were worked out from the DNA. The table held for this sample gives more than 45,000 clones. The ten biggest clones cover roughly 17% of the sample.

The germline V gene provides CDR1 SGHDN and CDR2 FVKESK. V lost 4 bases and J lost 7 bases; the stretch between them is 16 bases long. The CDR3 sequence holds 14 residues, the cysteine and phenylalanine included. The CDR3 DNA has 42 bases and is translated from base 1. The cohort was made up of roughly 670 healthy bone marrow donors. Cohort members were all nominally healthy when sampled, although unrecorded immune exposures were likely present. The donor was CMV seronegative and belonged to the group of over 350 seronegative cohort members. Each donor provided a peripheral blood sample, and peripheral blood mononuclear cells were used for TCR beta sequencing. The Qiagen DNeasy Blood Extraction Kit was used to extract genomic DNA from the blood cell samples. Turning to this clone: Its antigen is still unknown.

The V and J genes are TRBV14 and TRBJ1-2; the D gene is perhaps TRBD1, from 5 matching bases. The clonotype originates from a male donor in good health and CMV-seronegative. Sequenced sample: PBMCs. The DNA reads as follows: TGTGCCAGCAGCCCGATACCAGGGATTAGTGGCTACACCTTC. Its product reads: CASSPIPGISGYTF.